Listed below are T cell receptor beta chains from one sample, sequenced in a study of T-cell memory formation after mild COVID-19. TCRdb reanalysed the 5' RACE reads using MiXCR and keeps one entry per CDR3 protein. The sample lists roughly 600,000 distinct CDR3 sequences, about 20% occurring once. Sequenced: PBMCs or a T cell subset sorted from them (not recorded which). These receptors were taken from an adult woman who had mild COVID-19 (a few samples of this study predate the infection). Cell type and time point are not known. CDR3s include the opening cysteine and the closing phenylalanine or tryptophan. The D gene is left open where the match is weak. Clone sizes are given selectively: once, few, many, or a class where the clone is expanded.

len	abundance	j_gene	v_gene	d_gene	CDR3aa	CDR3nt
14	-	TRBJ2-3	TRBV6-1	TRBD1	CASLYRGYTDTQYF	TGTGCCAGCCTTTACAGGGGTTATACGGATACGCAGTATTTT
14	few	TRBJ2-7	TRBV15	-	CATSPLHGGYEQYF	TGTGCCACCAGCCCGCTACACGGCGGGTACGAGCAGTACTTC
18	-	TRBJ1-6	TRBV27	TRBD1	CASSLETQGRGNNSPLHF	TGTGCCAGCAGTTTAGAAACCCAGGGCAGGGGGAATAATTCACCCCTCCACTTT
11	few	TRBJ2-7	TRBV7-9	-	CASSQRDEQYF	TGTGCCAGCAGCCAACGTGACGAGCAGTACTTC
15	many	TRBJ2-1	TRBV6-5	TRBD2	CASSQTSGGANEQFF	TGTGCCAGCAGTCAGACTAGCGGGGGGGCCAATGAGCAGTTCTTC
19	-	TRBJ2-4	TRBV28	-	CASSPHSTRSWAGKNIQYF	TGTGCCAGCAGCCCCCATTCAACTCGTTCGTGGGCTGGCAAAAACATTCAGTACTTC
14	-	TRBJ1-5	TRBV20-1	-	CSARAVNSNQPQHF	TGCAGTGCTAGAGCGGTGAATAGCAATCAGCCCCAGCATTTT
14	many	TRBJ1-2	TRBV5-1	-	CASSLASETYGYTF	TGCGCCAGCAGCTTGGCTTCAGAAACCTATGGCTACACCTTC
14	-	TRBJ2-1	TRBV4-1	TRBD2	CASSQLGRGTEQFF	TGCGCCAGCAGCCAACTCGGGCGGGGGACTGAGCAGTTCTTC
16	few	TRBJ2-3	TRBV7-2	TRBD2	CASSSLLAGPPGTQYF	TGTGCCAGCAGCTCCCTCCTAGCGGGGCCCCCCGGTACGCAGTATTTT
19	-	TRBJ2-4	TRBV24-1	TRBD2	CATSDFTLTSSRQGNIQYF	TGTGCCACCAGTGATTTCACGCTGACTAGCAGCCGTCAAGGGAACATTCAGTACTTC
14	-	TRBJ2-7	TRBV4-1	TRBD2	CASSQAGLAGKQYF	TGCGCCAGCAGCCAAGCGGGACTAGCGGGGAAGCAGTACTTC
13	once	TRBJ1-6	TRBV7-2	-	CASSAQGGTPLHF	TGTGCCAGCAGCGCCCAGGGCGGGACACCCCTCCACTTT
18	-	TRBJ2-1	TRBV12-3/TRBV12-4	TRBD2	CASTPRSGGALGINEQFF	TGTGCCAGCACTCCCCGTAGCGGGGGGGCTTTAGGGATCAATGAGCAGTTCTTC
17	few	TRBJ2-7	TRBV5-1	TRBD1	CASSHLPGQGLSYEQYF	TGCGCCAGCAGCCATTTACCGGGACAGGGGCTTTCCTACGAGCAGTACTTC
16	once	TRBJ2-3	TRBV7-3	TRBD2	CASSPRGGSNTDTQYF	TGTGCCAGCAGCCCCCGGGGGGGCTCCAACACAGATACGCAGTATTTT
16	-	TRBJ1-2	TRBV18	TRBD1	CASSPTTGSVVAGYTF	TGTGCCAGCTCTCCCACGACAGGGTCAGTGGTGGCTGGCTACACCTTC
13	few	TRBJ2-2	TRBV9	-	CASSQIQTGELFF	TGTGCCAGCAGCCAGATTCAGACCGGGGAGCTGTTTTTT
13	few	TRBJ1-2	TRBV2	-	CASSDRGPGGYTF	TGTGCCAGCAGTGATCGGGGGCCCGGTGGCTACACCTTC
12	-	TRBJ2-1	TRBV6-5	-	CASSQGPNEQFF	TGTGCCAGCAGTCAGGGTCCCAATGAGCAGTTCTTC
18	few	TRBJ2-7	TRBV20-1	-	CSATGVSPNVKLPYEQYF	TGCAGTGCTACGGGGGTTAGCCCTAACGTCAAGCTTCCCTACGAGCAGTACTTC
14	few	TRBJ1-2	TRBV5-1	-	CASSPLDQGRGYTF	TGCGCCAGCAGCCCCCTAGACCAGGGTCGTGGCTACACCTTC
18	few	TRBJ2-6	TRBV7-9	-	CASSLERTLTSGANVLTF	TGTGCCAGCAGCTTAGAGAGGACACTGACTTCTGGGGCCAACGTCCTGACTTTC
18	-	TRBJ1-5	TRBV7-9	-	CASSLGAYDRSLNQPQHF	TGTGCCAGCAGCTTAGGCGCCTATGACAGGAGCCTAAATCAGCCCCAGCATTTT
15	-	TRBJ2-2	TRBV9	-	CASSVVSQNTGELFF	TGTGCCAGCAGCGTAGTAAGCCAGAACACCGGGGAGCTGTTTTTT
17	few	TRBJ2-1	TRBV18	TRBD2	CASSPPGLAGGNNEQFF	TGTGCCAGCTCACCACCGGGACTAGCGGGGGGTAACAATGAGCAGTTCTTC
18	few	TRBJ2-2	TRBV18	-	CASSPEGRQGWITGELFF	TGTGCCAGCTCACCTGAGGGCCGGCAGGGGTGGATCACCGGGGAGCTGTTTTTT
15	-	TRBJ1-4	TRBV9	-	CASSVAGSTNEKLFF	TGTGCCAGCAGCGTAGCGGGCTCAACTAATGAAAAACTGTTTTTT
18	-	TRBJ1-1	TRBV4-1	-	CASSQSGGIRSVDTEAFF	TGCGCCAGCAGCCAATCGGGGGGAATTCGGTCGGTTGACACTGAAGCTTTCTTT
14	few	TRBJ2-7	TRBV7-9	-	CASSLKSGLSEQYF	TGTGCCAGCAGCTTAAAATCAGGGCTAAGCGAGCAGTACTTC
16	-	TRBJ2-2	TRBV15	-	CATSRDSWTNTGELFF	TGTGCCACCAGCAGAGATTCCTGGACTAACACCGGGGAGCTGTTTTTT
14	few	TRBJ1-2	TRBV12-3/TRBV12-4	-	CASSLYRDRYGYTF	TGTGCCAGCAGTTTATACCGGGACCGCTATGGCTACACCTTC
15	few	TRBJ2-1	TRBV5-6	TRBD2	CASSFVLAGGNEQFF	TGTGCCAGCAGCTTTGTACTAGCGGGAGGTAATGAGCAGTTCTTC
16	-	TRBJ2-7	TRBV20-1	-	CSARDLTIIQGHEQYF	TGCAGTGCTAGAGATCTGACAATTATCCAGGGCCACGAGCAGTACTTC
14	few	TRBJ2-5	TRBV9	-	CASSPDPVLGTQYF	TGTGCCAGCAGCCCTGACCCCGTCCTGGGGACCCAGTACTTC
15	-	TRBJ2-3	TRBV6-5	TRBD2	CASKLAGWGTDTQYF	TGTGCCAGCAAATTAGCGGGGTGGGGCACAGATACGCAGTATTTT
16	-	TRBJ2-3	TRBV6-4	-	CASSDKENTITDTQYF	TGTGCCAGCAGTGATAAGGAAAACACTATCACAGATACGCAGTATTTT
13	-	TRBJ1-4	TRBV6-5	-	CASSYNLGEKLFF	TGTGCCAGCAGTTACAATTTGGGTGAAAAACTGTTTTTT
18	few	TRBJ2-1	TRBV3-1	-	CASSPQVGQVGNYNEQFF	TGTGCCAGCAGCCCGCAGGTGGGGCAGGTGGGGAATTACAATGAGCAGTTCTTC
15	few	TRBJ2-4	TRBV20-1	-	CSARDSLGGLNIQYF	TGCAGTGCTAGAGATAGTTTGGGGGGACTAAACATTCAGTACTTC
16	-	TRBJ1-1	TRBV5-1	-	CASSLRISQINTEAFF	TGCGCCAGCAGCCTGAGAATCTCCCAGATAAACACTGAAGCTTTCTTT
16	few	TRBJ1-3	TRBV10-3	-	CAISEYDGTAGNTIYF	TGTGCCATCAGTGAGTACGACGGGACTGCTGGAAACACCATATATTTT
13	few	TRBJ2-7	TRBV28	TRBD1	CASSSGQEYEQYF	TGTGCCAGCAGCTCGGGACAGGAATACGAGCAGTACTTC
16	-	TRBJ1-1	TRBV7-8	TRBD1	CASSHLGAGGNTEAFF	TGTGCCAGCAGCCATCTGGGGGCAGGGGGGAACACTGAAGCTTTCTTT
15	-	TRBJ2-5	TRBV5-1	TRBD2	CASSYTRGGQETQYF	TGCGCCAGCAGCTATACCCGGGGGGGCCAAGAGACCCAGTACTTC
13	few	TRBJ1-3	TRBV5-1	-	CASRTSSGNTIYF	TGCGCCAGCAGAACAAGCTCTGGAAACACCATATATTTT
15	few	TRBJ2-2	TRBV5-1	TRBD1	CASSRQGAHTGELFF	TGCGCCAGCAGCCGACAGGGGGCGCATACCGGGGAGCTGTTTTTT
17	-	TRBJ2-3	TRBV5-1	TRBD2	CASSPSSGGASADTQYF	TGCGCCAGCAGCCCGAGTAGCGGGGGGGCCTCGGCAGATACGCAGTATTTT
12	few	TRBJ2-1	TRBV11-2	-	CASSPGPNEQFF	TGTGCCAGCAGCCCCGGTCCCAATGAGCAGTTCTTC
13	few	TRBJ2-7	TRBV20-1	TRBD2	CSRGGTSIHEQYF	TGCAGTCGAGGGGGGACTAGCATCCACGAGCAGTACTTC
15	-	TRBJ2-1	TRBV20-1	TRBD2	CSARDRLASYNEQFF	TGCAGTGCTAGAGATAGACTAGCCTCCTACAATGAGCAGTTCTTC
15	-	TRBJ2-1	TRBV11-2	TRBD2	CASSVRLADYNEQFF	TGTGCCAGCAGCGTTCGACTAGCGGATTACAATGAGCAGTTCTTC
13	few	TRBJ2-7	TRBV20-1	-	CSAWDPQRVEQYF	TGCAGTGCGTGGGACCCACAAAGGGTCGAGCAGTACTTC
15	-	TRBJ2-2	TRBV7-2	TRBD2	CASSGTSGVAGELFF	TGTGCCAGCAGCGGGACTAGCGGGGTGGCCGGGGAGCTGTTTTTT
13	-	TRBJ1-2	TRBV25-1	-	CASSWEGSYGYTF	TGTGCCAGCAGTTGGGAGGGCAGCTATGGCTACACCTTC